This T cell receptor (beta chain) was sequenced during a study of identical twins. TCRdb analysed the 5' RACE reads with MiXCR anew, one entry per CDR3 protein. The sample has roughly 480,000 distinct CDR3 sequences; 24% are singletons. V was pared by 5 bases and J by 2 bases, with 8 bases of the junction left unmatched. Germline V lookup: CDR1 SEHNR, CDR2 FQNEAQ (reference sequence). CDR3 length: 16 residues. The data were also submitted as part of a second study, on T cells expressing NK-cell markers. That study reports: Researchers got TCR beta repertoires out of sorted CD3+CD56+NKG2C+, CD3+CD56+NKG2C- and CD3+CD56-NKG2C+ T cells.

The sequenced sample consisted of CD4+ T cells sorted from blood. This chain joins TRBV7-9 and TRBJ2-3; 9 nucleotides agree with TRBD2. The sequence was obtained from a woman younger than 30 in good health. The CDR3: CASSRLAVLLTDTQYF. The CDR3 nucleotides are TGTGCCAGCAGCAGACTAGCGGTTCTTCTCACAGATACGCAGTATTTT.